This is a list of T cell receptor beta chains from one sample in a study of blood T cell repertoires in COVID-19. Assay used: immunoSEQ multiplex PCR; TCRdb lists only in-frame clones, some missing. The data contain approximately 300,000 clones, about nine tenths of them singletons. Input material: PBMCs or T cells enriched from blood (not recorded which). Source of these receptors: a woman in her twenties or thirties who had recovered from COVID-19. Both conserved end residues are part of each CDR3. D genes are given only for firm matches. Clone size is stated in some rows and not others, as once, few, many or a class when expanded.

>TRBJ2-3|TRBV27|TRBD2|-
TGTGCCAGCAGTCAGCGGGATTCCACAGATACGCAGTATTTT
CASSQRDSTDTQYF
>TRBJ2-7|TRBV3-1/TRBV3-2|-|-
TGTGCCAGCAGCTACAGGGTACACGAGCAGTACTTC
CASSYRVHEQYF
>TRBJ1-2|TRBV2|-|-
TGTGCCAGCAGACTGGACTCGAAAATCTACACCTTC
CASRLDSKIYTF
>TRBJ1-2|TRBV6-5|TRBD1|-
TGTGCCAGCAGTCGGACAGGGAACTATGGCTACACCTTC
CASSRTGNYGYTF
>TRBJ2-5|TRBV5-4|-|once
TGTGCCAGCAGCGGAGCGGGTGGGGGCCAAGAGACCCAGTACTTC
CASSGAGGGQETQYF
>TRBJ2-3|TRBV10-3|TRBD2|-
TGTGCCATCAGTGAGGGGACTAGCGGGACGGATACGCAGTATTTT
CAISEGTSGTDTQYF
>TRBJ1-1|TRBV28|-|-
TGTGCCAGCAGTTTATGGAGAGGGTACACTGAAGCTTTCTTT
CASSLWRGYTEAFF
>TRBJ2-1|TRBV7-9|-|-
TGTGCCAGCAGCCTTAGCTCCTACAATGAGCAGTTCTTC
CASSLSSYNEQFF
>TRBJ1-2|TRBV11-2|-|-
TGTGCCAGCAGCCCCGGAACGGGTCCCTACGGCTACACCTTC
CASSPGTGPYGYTF
>TRBJ2-3|TRBV11-2|TRBD2|-
TGTGCCAGCAGCCCCCCTAGCGGGAGTGCAGATACGCAGTATTTT
CASSPPSGSADTQYF
>TRBJ1-2|TRBV4-3|-|-
TGCGCCAGCAGCCAAGAGTGGGGGGGGAACTATGGCTACACCTTC
CASSQEWGGNYGYTF
>TRBJ1-3|TRBV28|TRBD1|once
TGTGCCAGCAGTTATGACAGGGACTCTGGAAACACCATATATTTT
CASSYDRDSGNTIYF
>TRBJ1-1|TRBV7-2|-|-
TGTGCCAGCAGCTTAACCCTCGGGAGGTCTGAAGCTTTCTTT
CASSLTLGRSEAFF
>TRBJ2-2|TRBV24-1|TRBD1|-
TGTGCCACCAGTAGGACAGGGGAAAACACCGGGGAGCTGTTTTTT
CATSRTGENTGELFF
>TRBJ2-3|TRBV4-1|-|-
TGCGCCAGCAGCCAGGCAAATTTGGGGGGCGGGGGTACGCAGTATTTT
CASSQANLGGGGTQYF
>TRBJ2-5|TRBV27|-|-
TGTGCCAGCAGTTTATCTAAGAGCGGGTACCAAGAGACCCAGTACTTC
CASSLSKSGYQETQYF
>TRBJ1-1|TRBV10-1|-|-
TGCGCCAGCAGTGACTTCGGAAACTATAATGAAGCTTTCTTT
CASSDFGNYNEAFF
>TRBJ2-5|TRBV7-9|-|-
TGTGCCAGCAGCTTAGCGTCTTTTCAAGAGACCCAGTACTTC
CASSLASFQETQYF
>TRBJ1-1|TRBV7-2|TRBD1|-
TGTGCCAGCAGCTCGCAACAGGGGCCAGACACTGAAGCTTTCTTT
CASSSQQGPDTEAFF
>TRBJ2-3|TRBV7-2|TRBD2|once
TGTGCCAGCAGCCGCTTAGCGGGAGGGTACACAGATACGCAGTATTTT
CASSRLAGGYTDTQYF
>TRBJ2-6|TRBV9|TRBD2|once
TGTGCCAGCAGCTCACGACTAGCGGGAGCTGGGGCCAACGTCCTGACTTTC
CASSSRLAGAGANVLTF
>TRBJ1-1|TRBV27|TRBD1|-
TGTGCCAGCAGTCCAGGGGGCTGGAGCACTGAAGCTTTCTTT
CASSPGGWSTEAFF
>TRBJ1-3|TRBV6-5|-|-
TGTGCCAGCAGTTACTCGAGGTCGGGAGGAGTGGACACCATATATTTT
CASSYSRSGGVDTIYF
>TRBJ1-4|TRBV7-7|TRBD1|-
TGTGCTGTATGGGACAGGCGGAATGAAAAACTGTTTTTT
CAVWDRRNEKLFF
>TRBJ2-7|TRBV5-4|TRBD2|-
TGTGCCAGCAGCTCCCCCACTAGCGGGAGGGACGAGCAGTACTTC
CASSSPTSGRDEQYF
>TRBJ2-3|TRBV20-1|-|-
TGCAGTGCTAGCGGTCCTACGCAGTATTTT
CSASGPTQYF
>TRBJ1-2|TRBV28|-|-
TGTGCCAGCAGCCCAACGGGTTATGGCTACACCTTC
CASSPTGYGYTF
>TRBJ1-4|TRBV7-2|-|once
TGTGCCAGCAGCTTAGCGCCAGACAGCCTTAATGAAAAACTGTTTTTT
CASSLAPDSLNEKLFF
>TRBJ1-6|TRBV5-6|-|-
TGTGCCAGCAGCTTGGGTGAGTTGGGGGCCTCGGGTAATTCACCCCTCCACTTT
CASSLGELGASGNSPLHF
>TRBJ1-4|TRBV6-4|-|-
TGTGCCAGCAGTGACTCGAAGAATAGGAGTGAAAAACTGTTTTTT
CASSDSKNRSEKLFF
>TRBJ1-2|TRBV19|TRBD1|-
TGTGCCAGTACCACTGCGACAGGGTTTAACACCTTC
CASTTATGFNTF
>TRBJ2-1|TRBV5-1|TRBD2|-
TGCGCCAGCAGGTCAGCGGGAGAGAGCAATGAGCAGTTCTTC
CASRSAGESNEQFF
>TRBJ2-7|TRBV12-3/TRBV12-4|TRBD2|once
TGTGCCAGCAGTTTCGGGGGGGGCTACGAGCAGTACTTC
CASSFGGGYEQYF
>TRBJ1-1|TRBV15|-|-
TGTGCCACCAGCAGAGATCGAGGGAACACTGAAGCTTTCTTT
CATSRDRGNTEAFF
>TRBJ2-2|TRBV19|TRBD1|-
TGTGCCAGTAGTACCCGACAGGGATTCACCGGGGAGCTGTTTTTT
CASSTRQGFTGELFF
>TRBJ2-7|TRBV28|-|-
TGTGCCAGCAGTTTGTACATTGCGGGACTAAGGGGGAACGAGTACTTC
CASSLYIAGLRGNEYF
>TRBJ1-2|TRBV28|TRBD1|-
TGTGCCAGCAGTTCACAGGGGGCGTGGGGCTACACCTTC
CASSSQGAWGYTF
>TRBJ2-5|TRBV5-1|TRBD2|-
TGCGCCAGCAGCTTGACTAGCGGGAGTCGGGAGACCCAGTACTTC
CASSLTSGSRETQYF
>TRBJ2-1|TRBV6-5|TRBD1|-
TGTGCCAGCATCAAAGACAGGGCATATTACAATGAGCAGTTCTTC
CASIKDRAYYNEQFF
>TRBJ1-2|TRBV5-4|TRBD1|-
TGTGCCAGCAGCTTGGCCCTACAGGGGTTCTATGGCTACACCTTC
CASSLALQGFYGYTF
>TRBJ2-7|TRBV7-9|-|-
TGTGCCAGCAGCTCGACTATTACCTACGAGCAGTACTTC
CASSSTITYEQYF
>TRBJ1-2|TRBV19|TRBD1|-
TGTGCCAGTAGTCGTACCGGACAGGGGGCGTATGGCTACACCTTC
CASSRTGQGAYGYTF
>TRBJ1-2|TRBV12-3/TRBV12-4|TRBD1|-
TGTGCCAGCAAGACACAGGGGGCTCGCTACACCTTC
CASKTQGARYTF
>TRBJ1-2|TRBV12-3/TRBV12-4|TRBD1|-
TGTGCCAGCAGTCCTACAGGGGGCCATGGCTACACCTTC
CASSPTGGHGYTF
>TRBJ2-1|TRBV5-1|-|-
TGCGCCAGCAGCTTGGGACTAAACTCCTACAATGAGCAGTTCTTC
CASSLGLNSYNEQFF
>TRBJ1-4|TRBV7-9|-|-
TGTGCCAGCAGCTATAGGGGCACTAATGAAAAACTGTTTTTT
CASSYRGTNEKLFF
>TRBJ2-2|TRBV5-1|-|-
TGCGCCAGCAGCTTGGGTCCACAACCTACCGGGGAGCTGTTTTTT
CASSLGPQPTGELFF
>TRBJ2-2|TRBV11-2|TRBD2|-
TGTGCCAGCAGCTGGGGACTAGCGGGAGCTGGCACCGGGGAGCTGTTTTTT
CASSWGLAGAGTGELFF
>TRBJ2-7|TRBV5-4|-|-
TGTGCCAGCAGTCGGGACGGGAGCTCCTACGAGCAGTACTTC
CASSRDGSSYEQYF
>TRBJ1-2|TRBV11-2|TRBD1|-
TGTGCCAGCAGCGCCATGGACAGGGGATTCTATGGCTACACCTTC
CASSAMDRGFYGYTF
>TRBJ2-7|TRBV7-8|-|-
TGTGCCAGCAGCTTTTATCCGGGGTCACTAGCATCCTACGAGCAGTACTTC
CASSFYPGSLASYEQYF
>TRBJ1-1|TRBV10-3|-|-
TGTGCCATCAGTGAGCCGACCGTCGGGGTTCAAGCTTTCTTT
CAISEPTVGVQAFF
>TRBJ1-5|TRBV14|-|-
TGTGCCAGCAGCCAAAACGAGGACAGCCCCCAGCATTTT
CASSQNEDSPQHF
>TRBJ2-5|TRBV25-1|-|-
TGTGCCATCCCTACGACGGAACAGCAAGAGACCCAGTACTTC
CAIPTTEQQETQYF
>TRBJ1-5|TRBV28|-|once
TGTGCCAGCCGCGGGGGGGGGCTTTTCCAGCCCCAGCATTTT
CASRGGGLFQPQHF
>TRBJ2-1|TRBV15|-|-
TGTGCCACCTCCTCTACCTCTAGCGCTTGGGGCAATGAGCAGTTCTTC
CATSSTSSAWGNEQFF